This note documents a single T cell receptor beta chain sequence. The data were obtained in a study of blood T cell repertoires in COVID-19. The CDR3 is 16 residues long. The germline V gene encodes CDR1 MGHRA and CDR2 YSYEKL. J gave up 8 bases and V 0 bases, and 7 bases lay outside the gene matches. Produced via immunoSEQ multiplex PCR; TCRdb's table is partial and in-frame only. The sample contains a few hundred thousand clones, 70% to 85% of which appear only once. The chain carries TRBV4-1 and TRBJ1-4; 9 bases match TRBD1. The material sequenced was PBMCs or T cells enriched from blood (not recorded which). The clonotype comes from a man in his forties who had recovered from COVID-19. CDR3 DNA sequence: TGCGCCAGCAGCCAAGAAGTTCGACAGGGGGGGGAAAAACTGTTTTTT. Translation gives CASSQEVRQGGEKLFF.